The text below deals with one T cell receptor beta chain. The entry originates in a study of T-cell reconstitution after alpha-beta-depleted transplantation in children. The authors prepared the TCRbeta library with unique molecular identifiers. TCRdb redid the calling of the PCR reads with MiXCR, one entry per CDR3 protein. The sample shows 250,000 to 400,000 distinct CDR3 sequences, approximately 23% of them seen only once. Looked up from germline, CDR1 is SEHNR and CDR2 is FQNEAQ (reference sequence). The CDR3 runs 15 residues. Trimming cost V 2 bases and J 2 bases; bases outside gene matches: 5. The chain carries TRBV7-9 and TRBJ2-5; 7 bases line up with TRBD1. The material was PBMCs, mostly from graft donor cells, obtained 180 days after TCRalphabeta/CD19-depleted stem cell transplant. This TCR was sampled from a male patient aged 5 to 17 who had a stem cell transplant for acute lymphoblastic leukemia, so the T cells may come from the graft donor. The CDR3 bases are TGTGCCAGCAGCTTACACCCGGGACAGCAAGAGACCCAGTACTTC. It is translated as CASSLHPGQQETQYF. Variable domain in full (rest from reference TRBV7-9 and TRBJ2-5): DTGVSQNPRHKITKRGQNVTFRCDPISEHNRLYWYRQTLGQGPEFLTYFQNEAQLEKSRLLSDRFSAERPKGSFSTLEIQRTEQGDSAMYLCASSLHPGQQETQYFGPGTRLLVL.